This T cell receptor (beta chain) was sequenced in a study of technical replicates of blood from several donors. Method: immunoSEQ multiplex PCR; TCRdb's copy keeps in-frame clones and lacks some. The sample has more than 80,000 clones; nearly 97% are singletons. The CDR3 runs to 14 residues. The germline V gene has CDR1 SGHRS and CDR2 YFSETQ. V lost 4 bases to trimming and J lost 3 bases; unmatched junction nucleotides: 5. The sequencing sample was made of T cells isolated from PBMCs. The clonotype originates from a human donor in good health. The chain recombines TRBV5-1 with TRBJ2-7, with 9 bases identical to TRBD2. The CDR3: CASSQRGEVYEQYF. CDR3 sequence (DNA): TGCGCCAGCAGCCAGCGGGGGGAGGTCTACGAGCAGTACTTC.